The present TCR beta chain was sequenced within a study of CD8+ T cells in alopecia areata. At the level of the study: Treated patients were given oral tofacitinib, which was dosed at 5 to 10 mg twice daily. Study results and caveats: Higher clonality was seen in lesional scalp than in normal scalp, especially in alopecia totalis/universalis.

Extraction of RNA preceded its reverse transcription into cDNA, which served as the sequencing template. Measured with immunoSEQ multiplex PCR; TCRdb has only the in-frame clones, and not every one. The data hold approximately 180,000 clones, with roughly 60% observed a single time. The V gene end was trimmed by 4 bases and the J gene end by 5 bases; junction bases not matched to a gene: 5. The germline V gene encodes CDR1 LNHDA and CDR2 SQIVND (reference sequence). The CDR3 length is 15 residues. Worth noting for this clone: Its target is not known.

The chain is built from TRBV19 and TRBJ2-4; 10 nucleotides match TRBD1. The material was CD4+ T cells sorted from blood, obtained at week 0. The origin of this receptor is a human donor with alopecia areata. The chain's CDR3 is CASSTGTGVENIQYF. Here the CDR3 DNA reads TGTGCCAGTAGTACCGGGACAGGGGTTGAAAACATTCAGTACTTC.